A single TCR beta chain is shown here with its context. The antigen remains unidentified. These data originate in a study of cytomegalovirus exposure and HLA in healthy donors. Study-wide background: It was reported in a later analysis that the approximately 120 validation repertoires used the same platform as the roughly 670 first-cohort repertoires. Findings and caveats of the study: The tendency of first-cohort TCR clusters to co-occur in the 120 validation repertoires was identified by a subsequent analysis. Researchers catalogued some 160 TCR beta chains as cytomegalovirus-associated.

The table came from immunoSEQ multiplex PCR; TCRdb's copy has only in-frame clones and leaves some out. The table has around 300,000 clones, about 86% seen once. CDR3 length: 13 residues. The V end lost 4 bases, the J end lost 15 bases, and 19 bases lay between the germline ends. Per germline, CDR1 MGHRA and CDR2 YSYEKL. Sequenced sample: PBMCs. The V gene is TRBV4-1, the J gene TRBJ2-1; D is possibly TRBD2 (5 bases). The receptor comes from a woman between 18 and 29 years old in good health and CMV-seronegative. CDR3 in DNA: TGCGCCAGCAGCCCAGGAGGTTGGGCAGTTCTGTTCTTC. Protein product: CASSPGGWAVLFF.